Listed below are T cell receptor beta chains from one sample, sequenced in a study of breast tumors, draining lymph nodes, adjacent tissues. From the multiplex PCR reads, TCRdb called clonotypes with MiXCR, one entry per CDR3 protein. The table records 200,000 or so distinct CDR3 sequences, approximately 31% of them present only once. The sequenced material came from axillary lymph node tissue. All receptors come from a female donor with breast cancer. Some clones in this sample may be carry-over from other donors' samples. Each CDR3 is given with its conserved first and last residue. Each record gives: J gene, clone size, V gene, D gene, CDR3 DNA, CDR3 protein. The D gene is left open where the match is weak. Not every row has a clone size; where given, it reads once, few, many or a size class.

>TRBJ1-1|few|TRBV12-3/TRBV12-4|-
TGTGCCAGCAGTCTTCGCTCAGGGGCCCGGGGCACTGAAGCTTTCTTT
CASSLRSGARGTEAFF
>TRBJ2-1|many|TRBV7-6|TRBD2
TGTGCCAGCAGCTTAGCTCTGGGACTAGCGGGAGGAAGATCGGACAATGAGCAGTTCTTC
CASSLALGLAGGRSDNEQFF
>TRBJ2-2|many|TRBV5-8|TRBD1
TGTGCCAGCAGCTTGGAACAGGGGTCCGGGGAGCTGTTTTTT
CASSLEQGSGELFF
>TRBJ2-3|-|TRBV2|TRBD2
TGTGCCAGCAGTCCGGGACTAGCGGGAGGGCCGGGGGGTACGCAGTATTTT
CASSPGLAGGPGGTQYF
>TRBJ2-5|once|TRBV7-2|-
TGTGCCAGCAGCTGGGGGGACAGTCGCCAAGAGACCCAGCACTTC
CASSWGDSRQETQHF
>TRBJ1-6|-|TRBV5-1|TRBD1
TGCGCCAGCAGCCGGGACAGGGGTTCGAACTCACCCCTCCGCTTT
CASSRDRGSNSPLRF
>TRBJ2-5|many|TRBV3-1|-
TGTGCCAGCAGCCAAGTAGCCCACCTTCACTTC
CASSQVAHLHF
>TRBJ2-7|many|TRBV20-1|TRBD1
TGCAGTGCTAGAGGGACAGGGAGCTCCTACGAGCAGTACTTC
CSARGTGSSYEQYF
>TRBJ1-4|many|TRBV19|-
TGTGCCAGTAGTATAGAAGGCAGTGAGAATGAAAAACTGTTTTTT
CASSIEGSENEKLFF
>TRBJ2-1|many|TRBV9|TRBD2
TGTGCCAGCAGCGCGCGGTTGACTAGCGGATACAATGAGCAGTTCTTC
CASSARLTSGYNEQFF
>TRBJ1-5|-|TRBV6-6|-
TGTGCCAGCTCCCCGGGGGGGGATAGCAATCAGCCCCAGCATTTT
CASSPGGDSNQPQHF
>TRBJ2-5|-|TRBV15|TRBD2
TGTGCCACCAGCAGAGATCTTGGCGGGGGGGTACAAGAGACCCAGTACTTC
CATSRDLGGGVQETQYF
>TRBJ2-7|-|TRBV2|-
TGTGCCAGCAGTGAGACCGGGGGAGGATACGAGCAGTACTTC
CASSETGGGYEQYF
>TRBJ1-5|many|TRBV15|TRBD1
TGTGCCACCAGCAGATCAACAGGGGGAGGCAATCAGCCCCAGCATTTT
CATSRSTGGGNQPQHF
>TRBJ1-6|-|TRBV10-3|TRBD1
TGTGCCAGCAGTGACCAGGGGGCTAATTCACCCCTCCACTTT
CASSDQGANSPLHF
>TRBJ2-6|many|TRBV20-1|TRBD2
TGCAGTGCTAGTAGACTAGCGGGAGGCAGTTCTGGGGCCAACGTCCTGACTTTC
CSASRLAGGSSGANVLTF
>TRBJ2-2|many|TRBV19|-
TGTGCCAGTAGTCAAGGACGGAACACCGGGGAGCTGTTTTTT
CASSQGRNTGELFF
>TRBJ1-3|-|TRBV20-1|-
TGCAGTGCCAGCTCACCTCAGGCCTCTGGAAACACCATATATTTT
CSASSPQASGNTIYF
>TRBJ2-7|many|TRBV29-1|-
TGCAGCATGGTTGGTGACCACGGGTACGAGCAGTACTTC
CSMVGDHGYEQYF
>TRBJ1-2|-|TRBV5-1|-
TGCGCCAGCAGCTTGTTCGGGGGCGTTTACGGCTACACCTTC
CASSLFGGVYGYTF
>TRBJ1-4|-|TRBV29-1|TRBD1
TGCAGCGTTGGGGACAGGGGGCATGTTGAAAAACTGTTTTTT
CSVGDRGHVEKLFF
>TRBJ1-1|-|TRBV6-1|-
TGTGCCAGTCAGCAGGGGAGACACACTGAAGCTTTCTTT
CASQQGRHTEAFF
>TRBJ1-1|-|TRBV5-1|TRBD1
TGCGCCAGCAGCTCCCGGACAGGGGAATCTGAAGCTTTCTTT
CASSSRTGESEAFF
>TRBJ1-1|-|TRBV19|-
TGTGCCAGTAGTTTCGGGACGGATGAAGCTTTCTTT
CASSFGTDEAFF
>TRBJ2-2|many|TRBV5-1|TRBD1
TGCGCCAGCAGCCTCTCGGGACAGACTTACACCGGGGAGCTGTTTTTT
CASSLSGQTYTGELFF
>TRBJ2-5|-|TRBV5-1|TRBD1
TGCGCCGGCAGCTCAGCCACAGGGGAAGCCGAGACCCAGTACTTC
CAGSSATGEAETQYF
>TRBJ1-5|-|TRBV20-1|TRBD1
TGCAGTGCTGAGACTAGCGGGACAGGCGAGCAGCCCCAGCATTTT
CSAETSGTGEQPQHF
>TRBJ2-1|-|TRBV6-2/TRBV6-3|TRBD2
TGTGCCAGCAGTTACTCAGGTAGCGGGACACACAATGAGCAGTTCTTC
CASSYSGSGTHNEQFF
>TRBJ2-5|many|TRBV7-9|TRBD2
TGTGCCAGCAGCTTGACTAGCCTAGAGACCCAGTACTTC
CASSLTSLETQYF
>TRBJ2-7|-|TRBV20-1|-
TGCAGTGCCTCCCCGACACCAAGCCCCTACGAGCAGTACTTC
CSASPTPSPYEQYF
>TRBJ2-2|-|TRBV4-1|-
TGCGCCAGCAGCCAAGGGCCTAGCGGGGAGCTGTTTTTT
CASSQGPSGELFF
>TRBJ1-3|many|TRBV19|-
TGTGCCAGTAGACCGGACAGAGGCTCTGGAAACACCATATATTTT
CASRPDRGSGNTIYF
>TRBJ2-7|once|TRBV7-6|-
TGTGCCAGCAGCCCGGGACACTCCTACGAGCAGTACTTC
CASSPGHSYEQYF